This entry features one TCR beta chain sequence. Ten or more counts support this clonotype. It lacks a known antigen. Nothing much larger sits one base from this clone, and base qualities are not available. This entry belongs to a study of T-cell memory formation after mild COVID-19 (dated by TCRdb to about 2021). In the study overall: Most TCR sequence clusters were specific to one of the two donors. Two young, previously healthy adult volunteers, one female and one male, were included in the cohort. T-cell clones expanding and contracting after mild COVID-19 in two donors were tracked by longitudinal TCRalpha and TCRbeta repertoire sequencing.

Overall results and qualifications from the work: Some responding clones were found in pre-infection memory, which suggests that pre-existing cross-reactive memory T cells took part in the SARS-CoV-2 response. Contracting CD4+ clones were found mainly in CM and EM memory subsets, while CD8+ clones were enriched in EMRA. From day 15 to 85, contracting clones showed balanced CD4/CD8 phenotypes, whereas a second wave of clones that expanded from day 15 to 37 leaned towards CD4+. Only two mild cases were covered in the study, and larger cohorts including severe cases with pre-infection samples were considered necessary. The second-wave clones that peaked on day 37 were not confirmed to be SARS-CoV-2 specific.

The CDR3 runs 16 amino acids, cysteine and phenylalanine included. The only DNA kept is the CDR3, 48 bases in frame from the first base. V is pared back by 2 bases and J by 2 bases, with 13 bases lying between the germline termini. Reading the germline V gene gives CDR1 SGHVS and CDR2 FQNEAQ. TCRdb shows the sequencer as Illumina NovaSeq 6000. TCRalpha and TCRbeta cDNA libraries were built by 5'RACE with constant-segment primers, adding sample barcodes and unique molecular identifiers. Trizol reagent was used to extract RNA from every sample. Libraries were amplified in two PCR steps, with a second sample barcode and Illumina TruSeq adapters added in the second step. Libraries were sequenced on an Illumina NovaSeq with 2 x 150 bp paired-end reads. The authors processed their data as follows. Reads were demultiplexed and collapsed into UMI-guided consensus sequences with migec v1.2.7. With mixcr v2.1.11, UMI consensuses were aligned to TRA and TRB V and J templates and assembled into clonotypes. A clonotype was counted as expanded or contracted only when both edgeR and NoisET called the clonotype significant, with the noise models trained on biological replicates. For edgeR calls, a false discovery rate-adjusted p below 0.01 and a log2 fold-change threshold of 1 were applied. PCA with hierarchical clustering of max-normalized trajectories of the 1000 most abundant clonotypes was used as exploratory dynamics analysis. Separately sequenced CD4+ and CD8+ repertoires were used to assign the CD4 or CD8 phenotype of responding clones. TCRdb trimmed the raw reads at Q25, called clones with MiXCR and kept productive beta chains. For every CDR3 protein sequence, its rows merge into one entry that carries the most common genes and DNA. Here the V and J calls rest on TCRdb's processing, not on the authors' analysis. Present in this sample are 400,000 to 500,000 distinct CDR3 sequences, more than 15% of which were seen just once. About 22% of the sample lies in the top ten.

PBMCs were isolated by Ficoll-Paque density gradient centrifugation. The chain links TRBV7-8 with TRBJ1-5, with TRBD1 perhaps the D gene, on 6 matching bases. The sequence came from a man between 18 and 35 years old who had mild COVID-19 (a few samples of this study predate the infection). The sample titles of this study are shuffled in the database, so cell type and time point are left out; the donor was told from shared clones. Sequencing was carried out using PBMCs or a T cell subset sorted from them (not recorded which). The CDR3 corresponds to CASSLLSSGGNQPQHF. In nucleotide form, the sequence is TGTGCCAGCAGCTTATTGTCATCAGGGGGCAATCAGCCCCAGCATTTT.